This T cell receptor (beta chain) was sequenced in a study of Ad26.COV2.S vaccination and SARS-CoV-2 variants. This CDR3 contains 17 residues. V was cut by 5 bases and J by 2 bases, with 19 bases left in between. Germline CDR1 and CDR2: KGHSH and LQKENI. The treatment here: 15 to 20 received Ad26.COV2.S at low or high dose, single or two shots; roughly 5 received placebo; per-sample allocation not given. At day 63 after the first vaccine or placebo injection, samples were drawn. Libraries were prepared by immunoSEQ multiplex PCR; TCRdb keeps only in-frame clonotypes and omits some of them. This table holds 380,000 or so clones, around 89% found once.

The chain combines TRBV18 with TRBJ2-1; tentatively, D is TRBD1 (7 bases). This material consisted of peripheral blood, taken in a trial of Ad26.COV2.S vaccine versus placebo. The clonotype originates from a person aged 18-60 years who received the Ad26.COV2.S COVID-19 vaccine or a placebo. CDR3 sequence: CASSTRRRGPPYNEQFF. The CDR3, as DNA: TGTGCCAGCTCAACCCGTCGGAGGGGGCCCCCCTACAATGAGCAGTTCTTC.